Presented here are 20 T cell receptor beta chains from one specimen sequenced in a study of glioma-infiltrating T cells after dendritic cell vaccination. Time point reported: after dendritic cell vaccination, including at tumor progression/relapse. The method was immunoSEQ multiplex PCR; TCRdb's version includes in-frame clones alone and lacks a portion of them. The repertoire consists of 80,000 to 95,000 clones, with 85% occurring once and the leading ten covering 8.5%. The sequenced sample was blood, obtained after dendritic cell vaccination. These TCRs come from a human donor with glioblastoma.

The V and J genes are TRBV15 and TRBJ1-1, with D hard to call. This CDR3 has 13 residues. Germline CDR1 and CDR2: LNHNV and YYDKDF (reference sequence). V gave up 3 bases and J gave up 10 bases, with 15 bases separating them. The CDR3 nucleotides are TGTGCCACCAGCAGTCGCCGCGGGTCTGCAGCTTTCTTT. Translating it yields CATSSRRGSAAFF.

The chain couples TRBV9 to TRBJ2-5; a weak D match, TRBD2 (6 bases). This CDR3 is built from 15 residues. Trimming took off 0 bases at V and 4 bases at J, with 13 bases between the two ends. Per the germline V gene, CDR1 is SGDLS and CDR2 is YYNGEE. The CDR3 DNA follows: TGTGCCAGCAGCGTAGTTGGAGGGCCATCAGAGACCCAGTACTTC. This encodes CASSVVGGPSETQYF.

This clone was counted a few times. The V call is TRBV12-5, the J call TRBJ2-1, with 9 positions matching TRBD2. The CDR3 consists of 17 residues. Germline V CDR1 and CDR2: LGHNT, FRNRAP. The trim removed 4 bases at V and 3 bases at J, leaving 10 bases unmatched. The CDR3 protein is CASGSRTSAKDYNEQFF. In nucleotides, the CDR3 is TGTGCTAGTGGTTCTCGGACTAGCGCTAAAGACTACAATGAGCAGTTCTTC.

The rearrangement uses TRBV21-1 and TRBJ1-2. TRBV21-1 is a pseudogene. CDR3 length equals 11 residues. CDR3 loop: CASSRGYGYTF. CDR3 nucleotide sequence: TGTGCCAGCTCGCGGGGCTATGGCTACACCTTC.

The rearrangement uses TRBV13 and TRBJ1-1; 7 nucleotides agree with TRBD1. The CDR3 has 19 amino acids. The germline V gene encodes CDR1 PRHDT and CDR2 FYEKMQ (reference sequence). J was trimmed by 0 bases and V by 2 bases; bases with no gene match: 15. The CDR3 nucleotides are TGTGCCAGCAGCTTAATCATCGGTTGGGGACAGTCGATGAACACTGAAGCTTTCTTT. Amino acids: CASSLIIGWGQSMNTEAFF. Based on the CDR3 plus reference TRBV13 and TRBJ1-1, the full variable domain is AAGVIQSPRHLIKEKRETATLKCYPIPRHDTVYWYQQGPGQDPQFLISFYEKMQSDKGSIPDRFSAQQFSDYHSELNMSSLELGDSALYFCASSLIIGWGQSMNTEAFFGQGTRLTVV.

V gene TRBV19 combines with J gene TRBJ2-7; 9 bases map to TRBD2. V lost 7 bases to trimming and J lost 7 bases; unmatched junction nucleotides: 8. Germline CDR1 LNHDA, CDR2 SQIVND (reference sequence). This CDR3 has 13 amino acids. CDR3 residues: CASKGIAGVEQYF. The CDR3 DNA is TGTGCCAGTAAGGGTATAGCGGGAGTTGAGCAGTACTTC.

This clone showed up just a few times. V is TRBV30 and J is TRBJ2-1, with 7 nucleotides matching TRBD1. This CDR3 is built from 16 residues. The germline CDR1 and CDR2 sequences are GTSNPN and SVGIG (reference sequence). V shed 1 base and J 3 bases; nucleotides not matched to a gene: 9. The CDR3 here is CAWSEYQGVIYNEQFF. CDR3 nucleotides: TGTGCCTGGAGTGAATATCAGGGGGTAATCTACAATGAGCAGTTCTTC.

The chain is built from TRBV6-7 and TRBJ2-7; 7 nucleotides line up with TRBD2. TRBV6-7 is given ORF status, its function remaining uncertain. The CDR3 sequence is 13 residues long. V dropped 5 bases and J dropped 6; count of bases not matched to a gene: 7. The CDR3 region is CASSPAGTSEQYF. In nucleotides, the CDR3 is TGTGCCAGCAGTCCAGCGGGAACCAGCGAGCAGTACTTC.

A single count supports this clone. This chain connects TRBV28 to TRBJ2-7, with 7 bases fitting TRBD2. Trimming took 5 bases from V and 4 from J; bases not matched to a gene: 8. Germline-derived CDR1 and CDR2 are MDHEN and SYDVKM. The CDR3 is 14 amino acids. The CDR3 region has the DNA TGTGCCAGCAGTCTTGGGGCGGGAGCTTACGAGCAGTACTTC. Amino acid sequence: CASSLGAGAYEQYF.

V and J are TRBV12-2 and TRBJ1-4. TRBV12-2 is flagged as a pseudogene. CDR3 length equals 15 residues. In DNA form, the CDR3 reads TGTGCAAGTCGCTTTTTTCGCCCGAAGAGAGAAAAACTGTTTTTT. The encoded protein is CASRFFRPKREKLFF.

This clone was detected a few times. The rearrangement joins TRBV27 to TRBJ2-1; TRBD2 matches 9 bases. The CDR3 has 16 residues. Germline loops: CDR1 MNHEY, CDR2 SMNVEV (reference sequence). With 3 bases clipped from V and 5 bases from J, the junction kept 8 bases outside the gene matches. In nucleotides, the CDR3 is TGTGCCAGCAGTTTTTCGGGCCTAGCGGGAAACAATGAGCAGTTCTTC. Protein product: CASSFSGLAGNNEQFF.

The rearrangement links TRBV7-9 to TRBJ2-7, with D possibly TRBD1 on 6 matching bases. The CDR3 totals 13 residues. Trimming shortened V by 6 bases and J by 3 bases, and 12 bases separated the two germline ends. Germline V CDR1 and CDR2: SEHNR, FQNEAQ (reference sequence). In DNA form, the CDR3 reads TGTGCCAGCAGTGATAGGGGGAGCTACGAGCAGTACTTC. Its protein product is CASSDRGSYEQYF.

The chain employs TRBV14 and TRBJ2-1, with D maybe TRBD2 (6 bases). Germline CDR1 and CDR2: SGHDN and FVKESK. Trimming removed 4 bases at V and 7 bases at J, with 17 bases between. CDR3 length: 15 residues. CDR3 in amino acids: CASSLLRGAQNEQFF. CDR3 coding DNA: TGTGCCAGCAGCCTACTGCGGGGCGCGCAGAATGAGCAGTTCTTC. The variable domain in full, completed from reference TRBV14 and TRBJ2-1, reads EAGVTQFPSHSVIEKGQTVTLRCDPISGHDNLYWYRRVMGKEIKFLLHFVKESKQDESGMPNNRFLAERTGGTYSTLKVQPAELEDSGVYFCASSLLRGAQNEQFFGPGTRLTVL.

The genes are TRBV2 and TRBJ1-2, with D possibly matching TRBD1 (6 bases). Germline CDR1 reads SNHLY; CDR2 reads FYNNEI. V dropped 9 bases and J dropped 4 bases, with 18 bases sitting between them. The CDR3 extends over 14 amino acids. Written as DNA, the CDR3 is TGTGCCAGTTGCAGGACAGAAACTTCCTATGGCTACACCTTC. It encodes CASCRTETSYGYTF.

The chain employs TRBV27 and TRBJ2-1; 7 nucleotides align to TRBD2. This CDR3 is 14 amino acids long. Germline trimming cut 6 bases from V and 5 bases from J; bases unmatched to any gene: 7. Per germline, CDR1 MNHEY and CDR2 SMNVEV (reference sequence). CDR3 sequence (DNA): TGTGCCAGCAGGGGAGGGAGACTCAACAATGAGCAGTTCTTC. Its translation is CASRGGRLNNEQFF.

The gene calls are TRBV29-1 and TRBJ2-7; TRBD1 aligns across 9 bases. The CDR3 spans 14 residues. CDR1 is SQVTM, CDR2 ANQGSEA, per germline. The trim removed 3 bases at V and 5 bases at J, leaving 8 bases unmatched. The CDR3 nucleotides read TGCAGCGTTGACGAGGGACAGGGCCCTCACGAGCAGTACTTC. This encodes CSVDEGQGPHEQYF.

The chain joins TRBV4-3 to TRBJ2-1; 11 nucleotides align to TRBD2. The ends lost 0 bases at V and 9 bases at J; junction bases unmatched: 7. Germline V gene sequence: CDR1 LGHNA, CDR2 YSLEER. CDR3 length equals 16 residues. CDR3 coding DNA: TGCGCCAGCAGCCAAGACTCGGTAGCGGGGGGGCGTGAGCAGTTCTTC. This sequence encodes CASSQDSVAGGREQFF.

This sequence joins TRBV11-2 and TRBJ2-1, with D tentatively TRBD1 (6 bases). V lost 5 bases to trimming and J lost 3 bases, with 17 bases between them. Germline CDR1 is SGHAT and CDR2 is FQNNGV. The CDR3 sequence is 16 residues long. CDR3 sequence reads: CASSNLQGIFYNEQFF. Written as DNA, the CDR3 is TGTGCCAGCAGCAACCTACAGGGAATTTTCTACAATGAGCAGTTCTTC.

J is TRBJ2-2 and V is TRBV7-6; D is undetermined. This CDR3 region has 15 residues. Germline-derived CDR1 and CDR2 are SGHVS and FNYEAQ. Trimming left V 5 bases short and J 4 bases short, with 14 bases between. This CDR3 reads CASSDSPSTTGELFF. The CDR3 bases are TGTGCCAGCAGCGACTCACCCAGTACCACCGGGGAGCTGTTTTTT.

The chain combines TRBV10-2 with TRBJ2-3, with D possibly being TRBD2 (6 bases). The CDR3 contains 11 residues. V lost 4 bases and J lost 8, with 7 bases in between. The germline V gene encodes CDR1 WSHSY and CDR2 SAAADI. CDR3 sequence (DNA): TGCGCCAGCAGTGTCGGGAGTACGCAGTATTTT. Translation: CASSVGSTQYF.